This TCR beta chain appears in the sequencing data of a study of T cells in Graves' hyperthyroidism and ophthalmopathy (dated by TCRdb to between 2018 and 2021). Regarding the research as a whole: Peripheral blood samples were taken at initial diagnosis, before any treatment was given. For training and testing, the approximately 92 patients in the discovery cohort were randomly divided in a 7:3 ratio. After blood sampling, hyperthyroidism patients were treated with methimazole at a starting dose of 30 mg daily, and ophthalmopathy patients were treated with high-dose intravenous methylprednisolone. Prospective prediction of ophthalmopathy was tested in an independent validation cohort of 18 to 20 hyperthyroidism patients and 15 to 17 patients who later progressed to ophthalmopathy. A discovery cohort of about a hundred patients, roughly 43 with Graves' ophthalmopathy and approximately 57 with stable Graves' hyperthyroidism, was used to find distinguishing TCR V-J signatures. Thyroid tissue and blood T-cell repertoires from six Graves' hyperthyroidism patients were also compared in the study. TCR Vbeta CDR3 sequencing of 120 to 150 peripheral blood samples (43 ophthalmopathy, roughly 74 hyperthyroidism and approximately 17 progressor patients) is reported in the paper.

The TCR beta CDR3 regions were amplified from RNA transcripts. The TCR CDR3 was subjected to a first round of RT-PCR using the HTBI primer set and the Qiagen OneStep RT-PCR kit. A second multiplex PCR round built the libraries, followed by size selection and purification. Libraries were sequenced paired-end with 100 bp reads on an Illumina HiSeq2000. The study's own analysis went as follows. SOAPnuke was used to process the raw data, throwing out any read that contained adapters or uncalled bases, had a mean Phred below 15, or lacked an exact constant-primer or identifier match. COPE v1.2.5 was used to merge the high-quality paired reads, and each unique nucleotide sequence was defined as a clonotype. MiTCR v1.1 was used to align clonotypes to the IMGT TRBV, TRBD and TRBJ reference segments. The analysis included only V-J combinations with a frequency above 0.0001, which together covered about 99% of the repertoires. The TCS score was defined as F50 (clonal expansion) divided by E x V (chaos), with BLOSUM62-based TCRdist calculated between CDR3 peptides within each V-J. Welch's t-statistics and random forest reduced 450 to 600 V-J features to 13, which were used in a naive Bayes classifier (R e1071). TCRdb trimmed the raw reads at Q25, called clones with MiXCR and kept productive beta chains. Every CDR3 protein is listed once, alongside the most common genes and DNA of its rows. What appears here as the V and J calls and clone size reflects TCRdb's work, not the paper's. Recorded for this sample are 490,000 or so distinct CDR3 sequences; about 20% of them occurred a single time. 49% of the sample is held by the ten biggest clonotypes.

CDR3 length: 10 amino acids, cysteine to phenylalanine. Just the 30-base CDR3 DNA is kept, in frame starting at base 1. V drops 1 base and J drops 6 bases, leaving 1 base in between. CDR1 SGHAT and CDR2 FQNNGV were looked up in the germline V gene. This clonotype has ten or more counts. What this receptor recognizes is not known. Base qualities are not recorded, but no much larger clone differs from it by a single base. Summary of the overall study and its limitations: In validation, the model predicted progression to ophthalmopathy a median of roughly 6.5 months before onset, with about 67% sensitivity and 72.22% specificity. Most expanded thyroid clonotypes (frequency above 0.001) were also detected in blood, suggesting blood repertoires may reflect thyroid immune responses. No statistical method was used to fix the sample size in advance, and group allocation was not hidden from the investigators. In cross-validation, a model built on a 13 V-J signature told ophthalmopathy apart from stable hyperthyroidism with approximately 90% sensitivity and about 81% specificity, and in testing the same model reached 80%/75%.

Ophthalmopathy patients had moderately to severely active disease, with a Clinical Activity Score of 3 or more, a NOSPECS grade of 4 or more, and a disease duration of less than 3 months. Patients with uncontrolled infections, other autoimmune diseases, pregnancy or lactation were excluded. Diagnoses relied on clinical symptoms, serum thyroxine and TRAb, thyroid ultrasound and orbital computed tomography. Ficoll-Paque density gradient centrifugation was used to isolate PBMCs from 8.5 to 10 ml of fresh peripheral blood. Total RNA was extracted using Trizol reagent, and RNA quality was assessed on an Agilent 2100 Bioanalyzer.

The sequencing sample was made of blood. The chain links TRBV11-2 with TRBJ2-7; no D gene can be assigned with confidence. The receptor comes from a woman between 65 and 79 years old with Graves' ophthalmopathy. For the CDR3, the sequence is CASSLGEQYF. Read as DNA, the sequence is TGTGCCAGCAGCTTAGGCGAGCAGTACTTC.